This is a list of T cell receptor beta chains from one sample in a study of T-cell reconstitution after alpha-beta-depleted transplantation in children. MiXCR, applied by TCRdb to the PCR reads, yields one record per CDR3 protein. The profile shows hundreds of thousands of distinct CDR3 sequences, 10% to 15% of them singletons. Sequenced material: PBMCs, mostly from graft donor cells, taken 360 days after TCRalphabeta/CD19-depleted stem cell transplant. Receptors originate from a male patient between 10 and 17 years old who had a stem cell transplant for acute myeloid leukemia, so the T cells may come from the graft donor. The CDR3 runs from the conserved cysteine through the conserved F or W. The order of the fields is J gene, clone size, CDR3 length, D gene, V gene, CDR3 protein, CDR3 DNA. A D gene is named only where the DNA matches it firmly. Clone size is given for some rows only: seen once, a few or many times, or a class if the clone is expanded.

>TRBJ1-1|many|14|NA|TRBV29-1
CSVALGQVNTEAFF
TGCAGCGTTGCCCTGGGGCAAGTGAACACTGAAGCTTTCTTT
>TRBJ2-7|NA|15|TRBD1|TRBV4-3
CASSRGTGLHYEQYF
TGCGCCAGCAGCCGAGGGACAGGGCTACACTACGAGCAGTACTTC
>TRBJ2-3|NA|16|TRBD2|TRBV19
CASSILAGGPTDTQYF
TGTGCCAGTAGTATATTGGCGGGAGGGCCGACAGATACGCAGTATTTT
>TRBJ2-7|many|12|NA|TRBV28
CASSSILDEQYF
TGTGCCAGCAGTTCGATCCTTGACGAGCAGTACTTC
>TRBJ2-7|NA|14|TRBD1|TRBV4-3
CASSAQGATYEQYF
TGCGCCAGCAGCGCGCAGGGGGCCACCTACGAGCAGTACTTC
>TRBJ2-1|NA|18|NA|TRBV27
CASSLGLARGIYYNEQFF
TGTGCCAGCAGTTTAGGGCTAGCGAGAGGGATTTATTACAATGAGCAGTTCTTC
>TRBJ2-1|many|13|NA|TRBV4-3
CASSQDGGDEQFF
TGCGCCAGCAGCCAAGATGGAGGGGATGAGCAGTTCTTC
>TRBJ1-2|NA|13|NA|TRBV6-1
CASTQGGWGGYTF
TGTGCCAGCACCCAAGGAGGGTGGGGTGGCTACACCTTC
>TRBJ2-5|few|17|NA|TRBV21-1
CASSKRKDRGLWETQYF
TGTGCCAGCAGCAAGAGAAAAGACAGGGGGCTGTGGGAGACCCAGTACTTC
>TRBJ2-2|NA|15|TRBD2|TRBV11-1
CASNEREANTGELFF
TGTGCCAGCAACGAGCGGGAGGCGAACACCGGGGAGCTGTTTTTT
>TRBJ2-6|NA|17|NA|TRBV4-1
CASSQDWAGNGANVLTF
TGCGCCAGCAGCCAAGATTGGGCAGGGAATGGGGCCAACGTCCTGACTTTC
>TRBJ2-1|many|10|NA|TRBV20-1
CSARPTEQFF
TGCAGTGCTAGACCTACTGAGCAGTTCTTC
>TRBJ2-7|NA|15|TRBD2|TRBV10-3
CAISESLGGTHEQYF
TGTGCCATCAGTGAGTCGCTGGGAGGGACGCACGAGCAGTACTTC
>TRBJ2-1|NA|16|NA|TRBV6-4
CASSPWAKRLKDEQFF
TGTGCCAGCAGCCCTTGGGCAAAGCGATTGAAGGATGAGCAGTTCTTC
>TRBJ2-1|NA|15|TRBD2|TRBV12-3/TRBV12-4
CASSELTSGYNEQFF
TGTGCCAGCAGTGAATTGACTAGCGGCTACAATGAGCAGTTCTTC
>TRBJ2-3|few|17|TRBD2|TRBV4-3
CASSPQATSGYTDTQYF
TGCGCCAGCAGCCCCCAAGCGACTAGCGGGTACACAGATACGCAGTATTTT
>TRBJ2-7|NA|14|NA|TRBV7-9
CASSLGIPSYEQYF
TGTGCCAGCAGCTTAGGAATTCCTTCCTACGAGCAGTACTTC
>TRBJ2-7|NA|16|TRBD1|TRBV6-2/TRBV6-3
CASSMREGQLSYEQYF
TGTGCCAGCAGCATGAGAGAGGGACAGCTCTCCTACGAGCAGTACTTC
>TRBJ1-6|NA|13|NA|TRBV6-1
CASSVLYNSPLHF
TGTGCCAGCAGTGTCCTATACAATTCACCCCTCCACTTT
>TRBJ2-2|many|15|TRBD2|TRBV29-1
CSVGASGPNTGELFF
TGCAGCGTTGGAGCTAGCGGGCCAAACACCGGGGAGCTGTTTTTT
>TRBJ2-3|NA|17|NA|TRBV4-2
CASSQVASAYSTDTQYF
TGTGCCAGCAGCCAAGTAGCCAGCGCCTATAGCACAGATACGCAGTATTTT
>TRBJ2-7|NA|11|TRBD2|TRBV20-1
CSARGLAGVYF
TGCAGTGCTAGAGGACTAGCGGGCGTGTACTTC
>TRBJ2-4|many|18|TRBD2|TRBV7-8
CASSSLLSGALAKNIQYF
TGTGCCAGCAGCTCCCTTCTTAGCGGGGCACTAGCCAAAAACATTCAGTACTTC
>TRBJ2-4|NA|18|NA|TRBV7-3
CASSPGCPRLGAKNIQYF
TGTGCCAGCAGCCCCGGATGTCCCCGGCTCGGCGCCAAAAACATTCAGTACTTC
>TRBJ2-7|once|15|TRBD2|TRBV18
CASSPTSGSQYEQYF
TGTGCCAGCTCACCGACTAGCGGGAGCCAGTACGAGCAGTACTTC
>TRBJ2-7|many|15|TRBD2|TRBV3-1
CASSQVRLAAYEQYF
TGTGCCAGCAGCCAAGTCCGACTAGCGGCCTACGAGCAGTACTTC
>TRBJ2-7|NA|17|TRBD2|TRBV4-2
CASSQDRTSGMMLEQYF
TGTGCCAGCAGCCAAGATAGGACTAGCGGGATGATGCTCGAGCAGTACTTC
>TRBJ2-7|few|16|NA|TRBV20-1
CSAGEGWGALGYEQYF
TGCAGTGCCGGAGAGGGGTGGGGGGCGCTCGGCTACGAGCAGTACTTC
>TRBJ1-1|few|13|TRBD1|TRBV10-3
CAIRTGRNTEAFF
TGTGCCATCAGGACAGGGAGGAACACTGAAGCTTTCTTT
>TRBJ2-5|few|16|TRBD2|TRBV6-5
CASSYSQTSGGGTQYF
TGTGCCAGCAGTTACTCCCAGACTAGCGGCGGGGGGACCCAGTACTTC
>TRBJ2-7|few|16|NA|TRBV12-3/TRBV12-4
CASSLSAGLLTYEQYF
TGTGCCAGCAGTTTATCGGCAGGGCTGTTGACCTACGAGCAGTACTTC
>TRBJ2-2|many|14|NA|TRBV7-6
CASSLAANTGELFF
TGTGCCAGCAGCTTAGCCGCAAACACCGGGGAGCTGTTTTTT
>TRBJ2-5|few|16|TRBD1|TRBV18
CASSPHRASRQGTQYF
TGTGCCAGCTCACCACACCGGGCCTCGAGACAGGGGACCCAGTACTTC
>TRBJ1-3|NA|13|NA|TRBV12-3/TRBV12-4
CASSFVAGNTIYF
TGTGCCAGCAGTTTTGTGGCTGGAAACACCATATATTTT
>TRBJ1-2|NA|16|NA|TRBV6-5
CASSYLTALTNYGYTF
TGTGCCAGCAGTTACCTAACGGCCCTGACCAACTATGGCTACACCTTC